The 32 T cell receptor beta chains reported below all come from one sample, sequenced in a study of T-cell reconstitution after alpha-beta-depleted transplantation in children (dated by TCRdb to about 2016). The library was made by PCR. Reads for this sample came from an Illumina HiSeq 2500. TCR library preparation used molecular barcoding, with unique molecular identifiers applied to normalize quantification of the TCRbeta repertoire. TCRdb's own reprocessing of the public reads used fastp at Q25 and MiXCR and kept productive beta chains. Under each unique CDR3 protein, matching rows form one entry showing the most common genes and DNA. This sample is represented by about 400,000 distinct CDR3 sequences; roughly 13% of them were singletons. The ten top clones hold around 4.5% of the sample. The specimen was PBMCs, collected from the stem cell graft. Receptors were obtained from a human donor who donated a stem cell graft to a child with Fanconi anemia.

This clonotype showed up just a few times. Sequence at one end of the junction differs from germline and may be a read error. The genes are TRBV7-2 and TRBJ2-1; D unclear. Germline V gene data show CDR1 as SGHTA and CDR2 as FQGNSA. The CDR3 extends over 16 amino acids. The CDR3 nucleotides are TGTGCCAGCAGCTTAGCGGGTGCTAGTTCTCGCAATCAGCAGTTCTTC. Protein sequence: CASSLAGASSRNQQFF.

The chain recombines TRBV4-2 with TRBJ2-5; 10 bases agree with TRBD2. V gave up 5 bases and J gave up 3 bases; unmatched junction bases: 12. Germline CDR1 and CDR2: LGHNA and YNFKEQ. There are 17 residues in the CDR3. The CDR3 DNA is TGTGCCAGCAGCGTGAGCGGGGGGGCTGAAGGGGAAGAGACCCAGTACTTC. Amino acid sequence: CASSVSGGAEGEETQYF.

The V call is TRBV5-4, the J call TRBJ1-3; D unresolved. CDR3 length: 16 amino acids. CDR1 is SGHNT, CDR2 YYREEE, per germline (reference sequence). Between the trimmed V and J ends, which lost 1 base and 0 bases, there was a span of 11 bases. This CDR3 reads CASSLLHLSSGNTIYF. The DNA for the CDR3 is TGTGCCAGCAGCTTGTTGCACCTCTCCTCTGGAAACACCATATATTTT.

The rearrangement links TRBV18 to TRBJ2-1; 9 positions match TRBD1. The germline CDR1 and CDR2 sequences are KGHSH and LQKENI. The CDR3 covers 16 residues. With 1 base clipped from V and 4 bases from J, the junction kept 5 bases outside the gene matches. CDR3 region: CASSPRIGTGYNEQFF. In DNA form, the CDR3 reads TGTGCCAGCTCACCACGCATAGGGACAGGGTACAATGAGCAGTTCTTC.

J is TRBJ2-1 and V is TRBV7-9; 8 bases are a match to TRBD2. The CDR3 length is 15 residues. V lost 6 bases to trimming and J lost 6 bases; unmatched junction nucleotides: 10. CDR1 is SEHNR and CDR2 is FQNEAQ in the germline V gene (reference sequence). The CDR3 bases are TGTGCCAGCAGTACCGAGCGGGGGATTACCAATGAGCAGTTCTTC. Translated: CASSTERGITNEQFF. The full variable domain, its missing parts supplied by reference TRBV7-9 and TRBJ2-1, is DTGVSQNPRHKITKRGQNVTFRCDPISEHNRLYWYRQTLGQGPEFLTYFQNEAQLEKSRLLSDRFSAERPKGSFSTLEIQRTEQGDSAMYLCASSTERGITNEQFFGPGTRLTVL.

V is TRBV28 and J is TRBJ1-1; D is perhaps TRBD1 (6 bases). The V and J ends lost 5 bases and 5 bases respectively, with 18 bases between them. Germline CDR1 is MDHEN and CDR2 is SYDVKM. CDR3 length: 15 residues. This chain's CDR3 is CASSRGPGARTEAFF. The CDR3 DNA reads TGTGCCAGCAGTCGGGGCCCGGGGGCACGAACTGAAGCTTTCTTT.

The CDR3 region is CASSNRGVNTEAFF. CDR3 nucleotide sequence: TGCGCCAGCAGTAACAGGGGGGTAAACACTGAAGCTTTCTTT. The rearrangement uses TRBV4-3 and TRBJ1-1; 8 nucleotides match TRBD1. Germline V gene sequence: CDR1 LGHNA, CDR2 YSLEER. V lost 6 bases to trimming and J lost 2 bases; unmatched junction nucleotides: 5. This CDR3 comprises 14 residues.

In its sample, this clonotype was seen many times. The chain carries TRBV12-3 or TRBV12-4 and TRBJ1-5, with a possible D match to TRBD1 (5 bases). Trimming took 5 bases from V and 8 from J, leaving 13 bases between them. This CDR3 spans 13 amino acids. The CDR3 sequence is CASSPGPGEPQHF. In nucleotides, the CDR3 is TGTGCCAGCAGTCCAGGGCCTGGGGAGCCCCAGCATTTT.

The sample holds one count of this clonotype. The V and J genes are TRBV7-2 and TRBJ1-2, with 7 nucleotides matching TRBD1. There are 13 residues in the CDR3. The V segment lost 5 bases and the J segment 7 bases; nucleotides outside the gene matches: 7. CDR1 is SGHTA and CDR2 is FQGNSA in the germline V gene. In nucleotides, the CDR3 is TGTGCCAGCAGCATCGACAGGGTGGGTGGCTACACCTTC. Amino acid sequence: CASSIDRVGGYTF.

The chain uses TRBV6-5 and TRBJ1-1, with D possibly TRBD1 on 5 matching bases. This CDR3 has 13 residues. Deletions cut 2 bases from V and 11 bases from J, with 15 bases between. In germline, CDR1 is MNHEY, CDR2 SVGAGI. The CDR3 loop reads CASSYEGETVAFF. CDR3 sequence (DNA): TGTGCCAGCAGTTACGAGGGCGAGACAGTGGCTTTCTTT.

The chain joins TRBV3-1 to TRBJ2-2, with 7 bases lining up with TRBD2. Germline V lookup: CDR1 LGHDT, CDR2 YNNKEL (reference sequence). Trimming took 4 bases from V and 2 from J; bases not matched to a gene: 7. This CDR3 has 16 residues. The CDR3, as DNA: TGTGCCAGCAGCCGTCGGGGCGGGGGAAACACCGGGGAGCTGTTTTTT. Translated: CASSRRGGGNTGELFF.

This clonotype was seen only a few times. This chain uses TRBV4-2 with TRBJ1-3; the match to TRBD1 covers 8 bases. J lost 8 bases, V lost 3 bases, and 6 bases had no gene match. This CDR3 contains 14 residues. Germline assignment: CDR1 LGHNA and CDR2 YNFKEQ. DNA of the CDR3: TGTGCCAGCAGCCAGTTCGGGACAGGAGACACCATATATTTT. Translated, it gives CASSQFGTGDTIYF.

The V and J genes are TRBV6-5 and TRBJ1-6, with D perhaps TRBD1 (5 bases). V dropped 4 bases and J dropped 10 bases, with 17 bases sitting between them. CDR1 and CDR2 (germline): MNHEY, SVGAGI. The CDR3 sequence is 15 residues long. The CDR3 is CASSSDRDLSSPLHF. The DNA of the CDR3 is TGTGCCAGCAGTTCGGACCGGGACCTCTCCTCACCCCTCCACTTT.

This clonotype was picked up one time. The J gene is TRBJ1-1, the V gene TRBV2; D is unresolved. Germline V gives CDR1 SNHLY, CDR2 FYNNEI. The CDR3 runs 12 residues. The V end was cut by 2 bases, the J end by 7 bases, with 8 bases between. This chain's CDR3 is CASSERVGEAFF. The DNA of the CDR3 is TGTGCCAGCAGTGAAAGGGTTGGTGAAGCTTTCTTT.

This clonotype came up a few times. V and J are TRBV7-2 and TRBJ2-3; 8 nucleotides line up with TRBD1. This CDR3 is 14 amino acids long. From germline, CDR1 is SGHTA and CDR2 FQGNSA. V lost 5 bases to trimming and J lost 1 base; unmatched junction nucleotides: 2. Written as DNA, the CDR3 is TGTGCCAGCAGCCCGGACAGGGGCACAGATACGCAGTATTTT. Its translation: CASSPDRGTDTQYF.

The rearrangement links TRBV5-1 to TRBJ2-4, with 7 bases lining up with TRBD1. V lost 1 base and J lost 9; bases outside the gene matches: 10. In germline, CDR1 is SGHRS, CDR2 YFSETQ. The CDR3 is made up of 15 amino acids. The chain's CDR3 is CASSLKGGDVSIQYF. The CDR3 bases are TGCGCCAGCAGCTTGAAAGGGGGCGATGTGAGCATTCAGTACTTC.

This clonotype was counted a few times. The CDR3 sequence: CASNPTGRSSGANVLTF. In DNA form, the CDR3 reads TGTGCCAGCAACCCAACGGGACGGAGCTCTGGGGCCAACGTCCTGACTTTC. The chain is built from TRBV5-5 and TRBJ2-6, with D perhaps given as TRBD1 or TRBD2 (5 bases each). The germline V gene encodes CDR1 SGHKS and CDR2 YYEKEE (reference sequence). Deletions cut 6 bases from V and 0 bases from J, with 16 bases between. This CDR3 has 17 amino acids.

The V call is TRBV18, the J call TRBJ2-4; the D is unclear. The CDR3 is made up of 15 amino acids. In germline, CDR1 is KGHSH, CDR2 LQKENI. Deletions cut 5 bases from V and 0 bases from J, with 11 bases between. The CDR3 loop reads CASSTDIIAKNIQYF. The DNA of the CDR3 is TGTGCCAGCTCAACCGACATAATAGCCAAAAACATTCAGTACTTC. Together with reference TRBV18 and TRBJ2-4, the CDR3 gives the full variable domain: NAGVMQNPRHLVRRRGQEARLRCSPMKGHSHVYWYRQLPEEGLKFMVYLQKENIIDESGMPKERFSAEFPKEGPSILRIQQVVRGDSAAYFCASSTDIIAKNIQYFGAGTRLSVL.

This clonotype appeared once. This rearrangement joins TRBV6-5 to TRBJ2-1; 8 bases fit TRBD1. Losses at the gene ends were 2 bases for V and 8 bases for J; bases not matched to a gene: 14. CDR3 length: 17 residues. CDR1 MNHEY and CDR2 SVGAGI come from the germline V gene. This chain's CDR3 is CASSYQGQGPRGDEQFF. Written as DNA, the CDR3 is TGTGCCAGCAGTTACCAAGGACAGGGTCCCAGGGGCGATGAGCAGTTCTTC.

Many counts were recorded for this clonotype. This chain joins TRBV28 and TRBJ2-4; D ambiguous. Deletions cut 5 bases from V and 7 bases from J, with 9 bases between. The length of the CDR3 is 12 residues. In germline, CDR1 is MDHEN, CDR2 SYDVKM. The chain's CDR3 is CASSPQQNIQYF. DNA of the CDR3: TGTGCCAGCAGTCCCCAGCAGAACATTCAGTACTTC.

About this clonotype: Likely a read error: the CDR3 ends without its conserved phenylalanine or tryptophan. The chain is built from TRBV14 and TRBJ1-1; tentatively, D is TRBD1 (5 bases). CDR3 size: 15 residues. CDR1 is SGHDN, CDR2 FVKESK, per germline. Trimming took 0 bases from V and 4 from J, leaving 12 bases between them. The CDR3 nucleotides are TGTGCCAGCAGCCAAGAGCTACGGGGCATCACTGAAGCTTTCTTG. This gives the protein CASSQELRGITEAFL.

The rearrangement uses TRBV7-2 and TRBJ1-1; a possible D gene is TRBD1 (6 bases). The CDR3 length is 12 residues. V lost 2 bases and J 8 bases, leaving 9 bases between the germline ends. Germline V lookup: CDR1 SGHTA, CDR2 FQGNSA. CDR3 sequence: CASSLLDREAFF. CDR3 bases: TGTGCCAGCAGCTTACTCGACAGGGAAGCTTTCTTT.

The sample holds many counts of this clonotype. The CDR3 bases are TGTGCCAGCACCCGGAGGGGGACAGGGGGCTCGACCGGGGAGCTGTTTTTT. This translates into CASTRRGTGGSTGELFF. The chain employs TRBV9 and TRBJ2-2, with 12 bases lining up with TRBD1. Unmatched junction bases numbered 11, after V lost 6 bases and J lost 5 bases. The CDR3 sequence is 17 residues long. Germline CDR1 and CDR2: SGDLS and YYNGEE.

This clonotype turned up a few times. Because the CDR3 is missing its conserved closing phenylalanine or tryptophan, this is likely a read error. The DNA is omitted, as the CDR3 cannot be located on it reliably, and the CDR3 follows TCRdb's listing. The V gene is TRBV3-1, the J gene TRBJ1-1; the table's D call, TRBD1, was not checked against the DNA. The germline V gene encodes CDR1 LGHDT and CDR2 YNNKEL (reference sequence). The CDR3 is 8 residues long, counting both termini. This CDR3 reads CASSQGGI.

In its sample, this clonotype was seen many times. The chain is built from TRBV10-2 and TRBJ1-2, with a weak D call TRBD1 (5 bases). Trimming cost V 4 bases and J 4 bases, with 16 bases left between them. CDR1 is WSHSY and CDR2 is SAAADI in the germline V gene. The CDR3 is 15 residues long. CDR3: CASSGGVTDPYGYTF. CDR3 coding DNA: TGCGCCAGCAGTGGGGGCGTCACTGATCCCTATGGCTACACCTTC.

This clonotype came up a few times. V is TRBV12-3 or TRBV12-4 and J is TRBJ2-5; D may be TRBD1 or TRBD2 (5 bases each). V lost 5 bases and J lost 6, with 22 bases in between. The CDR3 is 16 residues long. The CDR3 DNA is TGTGCCAGCAGTGGTCCGGGACGGTCGTCGGGTAAGACCCAGTACTTC. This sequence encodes CASSGPGRSSGKTQYF.

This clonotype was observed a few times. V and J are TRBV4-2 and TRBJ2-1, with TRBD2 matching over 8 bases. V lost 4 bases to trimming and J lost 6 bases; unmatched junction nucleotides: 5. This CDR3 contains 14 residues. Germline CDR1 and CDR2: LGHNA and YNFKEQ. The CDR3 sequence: CASSPGGTPNEQFF. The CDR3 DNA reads TGTGCCAGCAGCCCGGGGGGGACCCCCAATGAGCAGTTCTTC.

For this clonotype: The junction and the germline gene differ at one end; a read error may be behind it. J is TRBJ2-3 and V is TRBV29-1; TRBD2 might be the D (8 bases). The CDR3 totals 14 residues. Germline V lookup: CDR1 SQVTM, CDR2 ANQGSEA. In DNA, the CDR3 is TGCAGCGTTTTCCCCCCGGGGGGGACAGCTACGCAGTATTTT. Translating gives CSVFPPGGTATQYF.

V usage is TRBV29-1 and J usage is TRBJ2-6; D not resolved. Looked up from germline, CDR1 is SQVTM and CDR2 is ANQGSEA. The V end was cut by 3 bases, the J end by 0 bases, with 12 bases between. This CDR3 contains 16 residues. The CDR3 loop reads CSVDKLNRSGANVLTF. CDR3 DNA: TGCAGCGTTGATAAGTTGAATCGCTCTGGGGCCAACGTCCTGACTTTC.

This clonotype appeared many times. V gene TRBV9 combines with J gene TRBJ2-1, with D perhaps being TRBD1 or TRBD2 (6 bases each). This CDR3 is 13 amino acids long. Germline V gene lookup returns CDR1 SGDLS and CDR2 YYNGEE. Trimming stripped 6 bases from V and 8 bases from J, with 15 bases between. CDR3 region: CASTPGAVHEQFF. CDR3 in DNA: TGTGCCAGCACCCCGGGGGCCGTCCATGAGCAGTTCTTC.

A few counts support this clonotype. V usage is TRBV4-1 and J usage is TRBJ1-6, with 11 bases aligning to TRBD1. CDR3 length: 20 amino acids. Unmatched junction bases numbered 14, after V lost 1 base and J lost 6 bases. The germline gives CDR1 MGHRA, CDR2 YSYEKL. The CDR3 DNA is TGCGCCAGCAGCCAAGGACTCGGGACAGGGGGATCCAGATTTAATTCACCCCTCCACTTT. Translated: CASSQGLGTGGSRFNSPLHF.

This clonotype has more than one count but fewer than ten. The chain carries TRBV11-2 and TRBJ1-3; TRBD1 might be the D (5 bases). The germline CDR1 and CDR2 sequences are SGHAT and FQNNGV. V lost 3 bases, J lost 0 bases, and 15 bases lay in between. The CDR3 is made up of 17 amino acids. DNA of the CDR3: TGTGCCAGCAGCTTGGGGGGTTCGGTTCACTCTGGAAACACCATATATTTT. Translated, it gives CASSLGGSVHSGNTIYF. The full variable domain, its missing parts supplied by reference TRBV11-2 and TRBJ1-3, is EAGVAQSPRYKIIEKRQSVAFWCNPISGHATLYWYQQILGQGPKLLIQFQNNGVVDDSQLPKDRFSAERLKGVDSTLKIQPAKLEDSAVYLCASSLGGSVHSGNTIYFGEGSWLTVV.